This T cell receptor (beta chain) stems from a study of blood T cell repertoires in COVID-19. The overall study: The cDNA or gDNA used as material had been derived from T cells, B-cell-depleted T cells, or PBMCs.

Original processing methods: Using reference gene primer amplification, nucleated cell counts were estimated. Profiling relied on immunoSEQ multiplex PCR, and the TCRdb table lists in-frame clones only, not all of them. That table supplies the V and J calls and clone size; D and trimming were determined from the DNA. Of over 150,000 clones listed, 80% to 90% are singletons. In germline, CDR1 is KGHDR, CDR2 SFDVKD. V was cut by 3 bases and J by 8 bases, with 18 bases left in between. CDR3 size: 15 residues. This study enrolled people aged about 18 to 90 from about two dozen US geographic areas. The rearrangement joins TRBV24-1 to TRBJ1-2; D remains ambiguous. Source material: PBMCs or T cells enriched from blood (not recorded which). The sequence came from a young woman who had recovered from COVID-19. The CDR3 bases are TGTGCCACCAGTGATCTACCGGGTTCCCTTTTGGGCTACACCTTC. Residues: CATSDLPGSLLGYTF.